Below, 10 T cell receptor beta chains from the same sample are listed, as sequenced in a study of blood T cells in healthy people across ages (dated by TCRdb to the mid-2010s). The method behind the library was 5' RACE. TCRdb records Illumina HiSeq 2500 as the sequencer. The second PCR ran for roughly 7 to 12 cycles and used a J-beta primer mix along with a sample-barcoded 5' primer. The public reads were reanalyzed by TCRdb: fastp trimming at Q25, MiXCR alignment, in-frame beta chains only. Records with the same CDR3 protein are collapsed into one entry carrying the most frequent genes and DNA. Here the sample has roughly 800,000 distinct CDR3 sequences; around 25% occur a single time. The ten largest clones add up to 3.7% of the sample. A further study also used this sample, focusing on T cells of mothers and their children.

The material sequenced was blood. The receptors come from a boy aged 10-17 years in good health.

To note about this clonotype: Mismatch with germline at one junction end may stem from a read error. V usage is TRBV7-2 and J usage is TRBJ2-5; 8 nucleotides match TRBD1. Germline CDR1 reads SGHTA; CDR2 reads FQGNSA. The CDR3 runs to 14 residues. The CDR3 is CASSYGTGQETLYF. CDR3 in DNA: TGTGCCAGCAGCTACGGGACAGGCCAAGAGACCCTGTACTTC.

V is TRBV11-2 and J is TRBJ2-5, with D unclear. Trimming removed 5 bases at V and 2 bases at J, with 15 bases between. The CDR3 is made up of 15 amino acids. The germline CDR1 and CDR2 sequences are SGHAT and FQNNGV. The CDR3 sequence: CASSPRALKQETQYF. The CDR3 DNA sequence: TGTGCCAGCAGCCCCCGGGCACTTAAACAAGAGACCCAGTACTTC.

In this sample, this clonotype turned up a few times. This chain's CDR3 is CASSVATREEETQYF. Here the CDR3 DNA reads TGTGCCAGCAGCGTAGCCACCAGGGAAGAAGAGACCCAGTACTTC. This rearrangement joins TRBV9 to TRBJ2-5, with TRBD1 as a possible D gene (5 bases). CDR3 length: 15 amino acids. The V end was cut by 0 bases, the J end by 3 bases, with 12 bases between. Per the germline V gene, CDR1 is SGDLS and CDR2 is YYNGEE.

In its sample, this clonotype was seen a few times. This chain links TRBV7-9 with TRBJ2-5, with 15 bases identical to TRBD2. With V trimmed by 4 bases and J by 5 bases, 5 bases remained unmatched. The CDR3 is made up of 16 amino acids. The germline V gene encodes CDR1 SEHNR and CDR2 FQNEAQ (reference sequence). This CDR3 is CASSSRTSGREETQYF. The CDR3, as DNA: TGTGCCAGCAGCTCCAGGACTAGCGGGAGGGAGGAGACCCAGTACTTC.

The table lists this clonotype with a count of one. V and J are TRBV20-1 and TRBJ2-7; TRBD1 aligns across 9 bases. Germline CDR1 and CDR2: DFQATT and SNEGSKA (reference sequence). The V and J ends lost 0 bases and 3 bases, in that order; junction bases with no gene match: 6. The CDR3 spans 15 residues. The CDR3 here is CSARDLGGQGYEQYF. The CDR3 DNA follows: TGCAGTGCTAGAGATCTAGGGGGACAGGGCTACGAGCAGTACTTC.

CDR3 residues: CATSPRISYEQYF. The CDR3 nucleotides read TGTGCCACCTCCCCGCGGATCTCCTACGAGCAGTACTTC. This chain joins TRBV15 and TRBJ2-5; D unresolved. Matching the DNA end better, TRBJ2-7 makes the J call doubtful. CDR1 is LNHNV, CDR2 YYDKDF, per germline (reference sequence). The CDR3 contains 13 residues.

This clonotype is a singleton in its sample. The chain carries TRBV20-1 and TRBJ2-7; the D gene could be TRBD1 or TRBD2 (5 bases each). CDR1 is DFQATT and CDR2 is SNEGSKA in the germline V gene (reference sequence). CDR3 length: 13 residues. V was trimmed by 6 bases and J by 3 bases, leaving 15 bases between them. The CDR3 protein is CSAQGAGSYEQYF. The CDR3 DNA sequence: TGCAGTGCCCAAGGAGCAGGGAGCTACGAGCAGTACTTC.

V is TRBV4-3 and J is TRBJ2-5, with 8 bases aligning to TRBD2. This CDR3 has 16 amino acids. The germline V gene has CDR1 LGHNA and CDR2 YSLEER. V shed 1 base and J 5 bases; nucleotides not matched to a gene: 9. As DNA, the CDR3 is TGCGCCAGCAGCCAAGTCTACGGGAGGGCCCGGGAGACCCAGTACTTC. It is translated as CASSQVYGRARETQYF.

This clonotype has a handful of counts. The CDR3, as DNA: TGTGCCAGCAGCTTAGCGCTAGGACTAAATGAGCAGTTCTTC. It yields the protein CASSLALGLNEQFF. This chain links TRBV7-2 with TRBJ2-5; weak D call: TRBD2 (6 bases). The J call could be wrong; TRBJ2-1 is a better fit for the DNA end. The CDR3 consists of 14 residues. Germline CDR1 is SGHTA and CDR2 is FQGNSA.

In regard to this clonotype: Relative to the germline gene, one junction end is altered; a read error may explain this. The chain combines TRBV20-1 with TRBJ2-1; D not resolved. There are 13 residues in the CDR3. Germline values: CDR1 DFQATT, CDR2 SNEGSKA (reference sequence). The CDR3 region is CSARGSLYSEQFF. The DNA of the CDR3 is TGCAGTGCTAGAGGCTCCCTGTACAGTGAGCAGTTCTTC.